This is a list of T cell receptor beta chains from one sample in a study of control samples from healthy donors and cancer patients. Sequencing was performed with immunoSEQ multiplex PCR; in TCRdb, only in-frame clones are kept and a portion is missing. The top ten clones hold about 1.5% of a sample with approximately 83,000 clones, over 85% of them seen once. Input material: blood. The source of these receptors is a woman in her twenties or thirties in good health. The CDR3 runs from the conserved cysteine through the conserved F or W. D genes are given only for firm matches. Clone size is not always given. Where it is, it says once, few, many or a class for expanded clones.

>NA|TRBV15|TRBD1|TRBJ1-1
CATGGQGMNTEAFF
TGTGCCACCGGGGGACAGGGGATGAACACTGAAGCTTTCTTT
>NA|TRBV27|NA|TRBJ2-1
CASSFGYVDEQFF
TGTGCCAGCAGTTTCGGATATGTCGATGAGCAGTTCTTC
>NA|TRBV6-2/TRBV6-3|NA|TRBJ2-3
CASSSGGEADTQYF
TGTGCCAGCAGTTCCGGGGGCGAGGCAGATACGCAGTATTTT
>NA|TRBV11-2|NA|TRBJ2-2
CASSPIFAGELFF
TGTGCCAGCAGCCCCATATTCGCCGGGGAGCTGTTTTTT
>NA|TRBV28|TRBD2|TRBJ2-2
CASSRLAVNTGELFF
TGTGCCAGCAGTAGACTAGCGGTGAACACCGGGGAGCTGTTTTTT
>NA|TRBV27|NA|TRBJ1-2
CASSLAAGSATYGYTF
TGTGCCAGCAGTCTTGCGGCAGGGTCTGCGACCTATGGCTACACCTTC
>NA|TRBV5-5|TRBD2|TRBJ2-7
CASSAGTSGSYEQYF
TGTGCCAGCAGCGCCGGGACTAGCGGATCCTACGAGCAGTACTTC
>NA|TRBV11-2|NA|TRBJ1-4
CASSLVANGRDEKLFF
TGTGCCAGCAGCTTAGTGGCCAACGGGCGGGATGAAAAACTGTTTTTT
>NA|TRBV28|NA|TRBJ1-2
CASSQPQGPGGYTF
TGTGCCAGCAGTCAACCACAGGGTCCTGGTGGCTACACCTTC
>once|TRBV28|NA|TRBJ2-5
CASSTRDYQETQYF
TGTGCCAGCAGTACCCGGGACTACCAAGAGACCCAGTACTTC
>NA|TRBV5-4|TRBD2|TRBJ2-1
CASSLWRGYNEQFF
TGTGCCAGCAGCTTGTGGCGGGGGTACAATGAGCAGTTCTTC
>NA|TRBV28|NA|TRBJ1-2
CASSLVTDNYGYTF
TGTGCCAGCAGTTTAGTAACGGACAACTATGGCTACACCTTC
>NA|TRBV2|NA|TRBJ2-4
CAGGVGGGNIQYF
TGTGCCGGGGGCGTGGGGGGAGGAAACATTCAGTACTTC
>NA|TRBV5-4|TRBD1|TRBJ2-7
CASSLIGTVAYEQYF
TGTGCCAGCAGCTTGATTGGGACAGTAGCCTACGAGCAGTACTTC
>NA|TRBV5-1|NA|TRBJ2-5
CASSTRPVSQETQYF
TGCGCCAGCAGCACCCGACCGGTGAGCCAAGAGACCCAGTACTTC
>NA|TRBV6-6|TRBD2|TRBJ2-3
CASSRTSGYTDTQYF
TGTGCCAGCAGTCGGACTAGCGGGTACACAGATACGCAGTATTTT